This T cell receptor (beta chain) stems from a study of blood T cells in healthy people across ages. The second PCR ran about 6 to 11 cycles with a sample-barcoded 5' primer and J-beta primers. TCRdb ran MiXCR on the 5' RACE reads and lists one entry per CDR3 protein. This table holds 780,000 or so distinct CDR3 sequences, 40% to 65% found once. The origin of this receptor is a man older than 75 in good health. The sequencing input was blood.

The CDR3 DNA is TGTGCCAGCAGCTTAGGGGACAAGGGCTATGGCTACACCTTC. Protein product: CASSLGDKGYGYTF. V is TRBV7-9 and J is TRBJ1-2; a weak D match, TRBD1 (6 bases). The CDR3 runs 14 residues. V shed 1 base and J shed 4 bases, with 10 bases lying between them. The germline CDR1 and CDR2 sequences are SEHNR and FQNEAQ (reference sequence).